This T cell receptor beta chain was documented in a study of T cell repertoires in cytomegalovirus infection. Study overall: Epitope selection comprised recently identified HLA-C-restricted CMV epitopes and well-studied HLA-B-restricted CMV epitopes. CMV infection and matching HLA type were both indicated by public TCR beta signatures.

Study observations and caveats: What dominated the ex vivo response were HLA-C-restricted CMV-specific TCR beta clonotypes. There were carriers of CMV plus the relevant HLA, and cumulative public TCR beta family frequency identified them.

The V gene's germline CDR1 is MNHNY and CDR2 SVGAGI (reference sequence). Between the trimmed V and J ends, which lost 7 bases and 4 bases, there was a span of 16 bases. CDR3 length equals 15 residues. This clonotype was seen only a few times. What it recognizes is unknown. TCRdb redid the calling of the reads with MiXCR, one entry per CDR3 protein. Among around 570,000 distinct CDR3 sequences listed, around two fifths were seen once. The clonotype was recovered from a human donor in good health (CMV status not recorded). Some clones in this sample may be carry-over from other donors' samples. The genes are TRBV6-6 and TRBJ1-4, with D hard to call. The sequencing here drew on cultured PBMCs, taken from culture after CMV antigen stimulation. The chain's CDR3 is CASTGSGGHNEKLFF. In nucleotides, the CDR3 is TGTGCCAGCACCGGGTCGGGAGGGCATAATGAAAAACTGTTTTTT.